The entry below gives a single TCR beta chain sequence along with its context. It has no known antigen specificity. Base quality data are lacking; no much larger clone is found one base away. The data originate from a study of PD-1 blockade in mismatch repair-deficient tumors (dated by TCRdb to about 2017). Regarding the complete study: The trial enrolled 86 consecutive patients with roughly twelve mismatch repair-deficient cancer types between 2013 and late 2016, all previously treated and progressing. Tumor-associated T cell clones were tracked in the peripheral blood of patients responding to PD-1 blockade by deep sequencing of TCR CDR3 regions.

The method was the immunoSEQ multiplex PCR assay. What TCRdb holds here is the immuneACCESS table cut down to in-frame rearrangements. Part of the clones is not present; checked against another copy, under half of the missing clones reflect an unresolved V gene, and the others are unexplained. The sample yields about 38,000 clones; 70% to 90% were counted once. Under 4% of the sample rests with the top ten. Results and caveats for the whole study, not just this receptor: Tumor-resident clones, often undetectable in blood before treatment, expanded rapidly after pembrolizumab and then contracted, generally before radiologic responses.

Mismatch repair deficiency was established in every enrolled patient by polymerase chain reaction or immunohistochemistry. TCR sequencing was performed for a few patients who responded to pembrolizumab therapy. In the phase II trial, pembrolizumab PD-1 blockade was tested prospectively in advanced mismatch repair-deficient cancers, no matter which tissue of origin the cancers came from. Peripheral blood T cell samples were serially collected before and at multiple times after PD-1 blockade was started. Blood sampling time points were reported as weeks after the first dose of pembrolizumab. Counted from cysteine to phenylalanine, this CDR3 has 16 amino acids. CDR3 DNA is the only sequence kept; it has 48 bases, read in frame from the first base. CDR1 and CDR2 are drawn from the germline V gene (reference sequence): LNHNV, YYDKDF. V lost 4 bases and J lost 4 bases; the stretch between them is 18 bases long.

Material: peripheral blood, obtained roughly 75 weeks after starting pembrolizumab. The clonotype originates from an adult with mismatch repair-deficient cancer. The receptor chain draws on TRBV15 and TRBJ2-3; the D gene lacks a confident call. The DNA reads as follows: TGTGCCACCAGCACCCAGGATACGTCCCCTGCAGATACGCAGTATTTT. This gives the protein CATSTQDTSPADTQYF.